The 16 T cell receptor beta chains below come from one sample, sequenced in a study of blood T cell repertoires in COVID-19. Assay: immunoSEQ multiplex PCR; the TCRdb copy retains only in-frame clones and omits some. The sample carries around 170,000 clones, around 67% recorded once. The material sequenced was peripheral blood. The receptor set was obtained from a woman aged 80 or older with acute or convalescent COVID-19.

In this sample, this clone turned up many times. The J gene is TRBJ2-2, the V gene TRBV28, with 8 bases fitting TRBD2. Germline loops: CDR1 MDHEN, CDR2 SYDVKM. The CDR3 runs to 17 residues. V lost 0 bases to trimming and J lost 0 bases; unmatched junction nucleotides: 3. The CDR3 sequence: CASSLWEAGANTGELFF. In DNA, the CDR3 is TGTGCCAGCAGTTTATGGGAAGCGGGAGCGAACACCGGGGAGCTGTTTTTT.

The genes are TRBV5-1 and TRBJ1-6; weak D call: TRBD1 (6 bases). CDR1 SGHRS and CDR2 YFSETQ come from the germline V gene. CDR3 length: 15 residues. Deletions cut 1 base from V and 9 bases from J, with 14 bases between. The CDR3 reads CASSLQGPGSSPLHF. The CDR3 nucleotides read TGCGCCAGCAGCTTGCAGGGGCCGGGGAGTTCACCCCTCCACTTT.

This chain uses TRBV4-2 with TRBJ1-5; no clear D gene. Trimming stripped 1 base from V and 1 base from J, with 8 bases between. The CDR3 runs to 15 residues. Germline V gene data show CDR1 as LGHNA and CDR2 as YNFKEQ. CDR3 protein: CASSQGRGSNQPQHF. CDR3 nucleotide sequence: TGTGCCAGCAGCCAAGGACGAGGGAGCAATCAGCCCCAGCATTTT.

This sequence joins TRBV5-4 and TRBJ2-5; D might be TRBD2 (6 bases). The V and J ends lost 4 bases and 4 bases respectively, with 11 bases between them. Germline CDR1 reads SGHNT; CDR2 reads YYREEE (reference sequence). The CDR3 is 13 amino acids. The CDR3 coding sequence is TGTGCCAGCAGCCTTTGGACTACAGAGACCCAGTACTTC. This gives the protein CASSLWTTETQYF.

The rearrangement joins TRBV2 to TRBJ2-1; TRBD1 might be the D (7 bases). The CDR3 totals 15 residues. Trimming left V 8 bases short and J 6 bases short, with 20 bases between. Germline-derived CDR1 and CDR2 are SNHLY and FYNNEI. CDR3 sequence: CASADGWQGGNEQFF. The CDR3 DNA reads as TGTGCCAGCGCCGACGGGTGGCAGGGGGGCAATGAGCAGTTCTTC.

The CDR3 DNA follows: TGTGCCAGCAGTGATTTTTCCGGGGACAATCAGCCCCAGCATTTT. Its translation is CASSDFSGDNQPQHF. V gene TRBV2 combines with J gene TRBJ1-5; no reliable D call. Per the germline V gene, CDR1 is SNHLY and CDR2 is FYNNEI. The CDR3 length is 15 residues. The V gene lost 3 bases and the J gene lost 3 bases, with 12 bases spanning the gap.

The chain carries TRBV18 and TRBJ2-1; tentative D call: TRBD2 (6 bases). Trimming pared 4 bases from V and 4 bases from J, leaving 14 bases between. Germline CDR1 is KGHSH and CDR2 is LQKENI. The length of the CDR3 is 15 residues. CDR3 residues: CASSLGDGLYNEQFF. For the CDR3, the DNA is TGTGCCAGCTCACTGGGGGACGGACTATACAATGAGCAGTTCTTC.

The chain links TRBV5-4 to TRBJ2-7, with 8 bases matching TRBD2. The CDR3 spans 15 residues. CDR1 is SGHNT and CDR2 is YYREEE in the germline V gene (reference sequence). With V trimmed by 3 bases and J by 0 bases, 5 bases remained unmatched. CDR3 sequence reads: CASSSVAGRSYEQYF. Written as DNA, the CDR3 is TGTGCCAGCAGCTCGGTAGCGGGACGCTCCTACGAGCAGTACTTC. Together with reference TRBV5-4 and TRBJ2-7, the CDR3 gives the full variable domain: ETGVTQSPTHLIKTRGQQVTLRCSSQSGHNTVSWYQQALGQGPQFIFQYYREEENGRGNFPPRFSGLQFPNYSSELNVNALELDDSALYLCASSSVAGRSYEQYFGPGTRLTVT.

The chain employs TRBV6-5 and TRBJ2-3; 7 positions match TRBD1. Germline CDR1 reads MNHEY; CDR2 reads SVGAGI. CDR3 length equals 15 residues. With V trimmed by 6 bases and J by 1 base, 7 bases remained unmatched. The CDR3 DNA reads as TGTGCCAGCAGGCCGGGACAGCAACGCACAGATACGCAGTATTTT. Translating it yields CASRPGQQRTDTQYF.

The rearrangement links TRBV10-3 to TRBJ2-5; D may be TRBD1 (5 bases). Trimming shortened V by 5 bases and J by 2 bases, and 9 bases separated the two germline ends. The germline CDR1 and CDR2 sequences are ENHRY and SYGVKD. This CDR3 has 13 amino acids. The CDR3 loop reads CAISRQTQETQYF. CDR3 in DNA: TGTGCCATCAGTCGACAGACTCAAGAGACCCAGTACTTC.

This chain joins TRBV9 and TRBJ1-2; 12 bases match TRBD1. Per germline, CDR1 SGDLS and CDR2 YYNGEE. V shed 2 bases, J shed 6 bases, and the junction held 5 bases outside the gene matches. The CDR3 covers 15 residues. The CDR3 spells CASSVTGTGGNGYTF. The DNA of the CDR3 is TGTGCCAGCAGCGTCACCGGGACAGGGGGCAATGGCTACACCTTC.

This sequence joins TRBV27 and TRBJ2-7; the match to TRBD2 covers 13 bases. The CDR3 is 16 residues long. Germline V gene sequence: CDR1 MNHEY, CDR2 SMNVEV (reference sequence). Germline trimming cut 11 bases from V and 2 bases from J; bases unmatched to any gene: 12. The CDR3 spells CARGGEGTSGTYEQYF. Here the CDR3 DNA reads TGTGCCCGCGGGGGGGAGGGGACTAGCGGGACCTACGAGCAGTACTTC.

The CDR3 sequence: CAISKAGGQETQYF. CDR3 DNA: TGTGCCATCTCCAAGGCGGGAGGGCAAGAGACCCAGTACTTC. The chain combines TRBV30 with TRBJ2-5; 9 bases are a match to TRBD2. CDR1 is GTSNPN and CDR2 is SVGIG in the germline V gene (reference sequence). This CDR3 comprises 14 residues. V was clipped by 8 bases and J by 2 bases; unmatched bases: 9.

This chain uses TRBV9 with TRBJ2-1; TRBD2 matches 10 bases. This CDR3 comprises 17 residues. V was pared by 3 bases and J by 9 bases, with 15 bases of the junction left unmatched. Germline V gene sequence: CDR1 SGDLS, CDR2 YYNGEE. In DNA form, the CDR3 reads TGTGCCAGCAGCGCCTCGTCGGGTCTAGCGGGGGTAACTGAGCAGTTCTTC. Its translation: CASSASSGLAGVTEQFF.

V and J are TRBV19 and TRBJ2-7, with 7 bases fitting TRBD1. The germline gives CDR1 LNHDA, CDR2 SQIVND (reference sequence). The CDR3 extends over 15 amino acids. The V gene end was trimmed by 6 bases and the J gene end by 0 bases; junction bases not matched to a gene: 8. CDR3 in amino acids: CASSKIRDSSYEQYF. The CDR3 DNA reads TGTGCCAGTAGCAAAATCCGGGACAGCTCCTACGAGCAGTACTTC.

The chain couples TRBV19 to TRBJ2-2; D call uncertain. The length of the CDR3 is 14 residues. Germline CDR1 reads LNHDA; CDR2 reads SQIVND (reference sequence). Trimming cost V 4 bases and J 1 base, with 7 bases left between them. CDR3 bases: TGTGCCAGTAGTACTCAGGTGAACACCGGGGAGCTGTTTTTT. This translates into CASSTQVNTGELFF.